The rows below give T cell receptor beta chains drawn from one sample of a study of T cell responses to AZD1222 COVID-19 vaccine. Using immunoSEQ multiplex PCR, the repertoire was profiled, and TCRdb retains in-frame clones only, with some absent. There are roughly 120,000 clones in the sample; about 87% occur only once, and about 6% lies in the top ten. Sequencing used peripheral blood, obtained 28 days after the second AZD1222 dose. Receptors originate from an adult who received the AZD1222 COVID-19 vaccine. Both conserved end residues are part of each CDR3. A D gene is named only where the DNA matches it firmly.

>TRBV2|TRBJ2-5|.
TGTGCCAGCATGGAGGAGACCCAGTACTTC
CASMEETQYF
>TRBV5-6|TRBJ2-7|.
TGTGCCAGCAGCCCGACCGGGACGGTAACCTACGAGCAGTACTTC
CASSPTGTVTYEQYF
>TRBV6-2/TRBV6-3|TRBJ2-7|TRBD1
TGTGCCAGCAGTTACTCCCGACAGGGCGGTCACAACGAGCAGTACTTC
CASSYSRQGGHNEQYF
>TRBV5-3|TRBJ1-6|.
TGTGCCAGAAGCTTGGGCAGGGCGGTAACACCCCTCCACTTT
CARSLGRAVTPLHF
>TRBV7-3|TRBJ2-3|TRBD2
TGTGCCAGCAGCTCCCGTAGGCGGGGGGACCTAACAGATACGCAGTATTTT
CASSSRRRGDLTDTQYF
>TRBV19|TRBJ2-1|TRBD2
TGTGCCAGTAGTCCGAGGACTAGCGGGGGGGGGAATGAGCAGTTCTTC
CASSPRTSGGGNEQFF
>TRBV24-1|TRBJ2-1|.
TGTGCCACCAGTGATTTGACGCCGGGGTCCTACAATGAGCAGTTCTTC
CATSDLTPGSYNEQFF
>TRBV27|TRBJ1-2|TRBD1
TGTGCCAGCAGCCCCCCGGGTGGGACAGGGGGCAAAGTTGGCTATGGCTACACCTTC
CASSPPGGTGGKVGYGYTF
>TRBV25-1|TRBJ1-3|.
TGTGCCAGCAGTTTAACGGGAGGAAACACCATATATTTT
CASSLTGGNTIYF
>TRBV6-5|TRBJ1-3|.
TGTGCCAGCAGTTACTGGGCAGGGCAAGGAAACACCATATATTTT
CASSYWAGQGNTIYF
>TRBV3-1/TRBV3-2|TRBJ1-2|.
TGTGCCAGCAGCCCGGTAGGGAGTGGGCTGAACTATGGCTACACCTTC
CASSPVGSGLNYGYTF
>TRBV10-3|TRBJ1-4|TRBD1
TGTGCCATCTCGGGACAGGCGGATGAAAAACTGTTTTTT
CAISGQADEKLFF